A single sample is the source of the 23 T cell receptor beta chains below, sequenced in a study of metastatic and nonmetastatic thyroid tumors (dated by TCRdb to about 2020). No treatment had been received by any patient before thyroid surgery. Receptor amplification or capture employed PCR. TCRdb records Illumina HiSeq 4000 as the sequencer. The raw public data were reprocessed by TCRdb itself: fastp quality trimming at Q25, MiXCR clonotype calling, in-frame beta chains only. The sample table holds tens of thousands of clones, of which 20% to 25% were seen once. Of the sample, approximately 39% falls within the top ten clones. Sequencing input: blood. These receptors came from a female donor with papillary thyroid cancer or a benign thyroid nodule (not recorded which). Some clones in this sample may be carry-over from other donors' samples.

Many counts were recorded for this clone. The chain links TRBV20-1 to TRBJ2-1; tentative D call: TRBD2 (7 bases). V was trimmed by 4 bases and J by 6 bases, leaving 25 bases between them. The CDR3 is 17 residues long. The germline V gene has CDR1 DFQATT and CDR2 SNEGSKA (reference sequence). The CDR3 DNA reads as TGCAGTGCTATGGGACTCACCTTAACGGGGGGCTCCAATGAGCAGTTCTTC. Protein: CSAMGLTLTGGSNEQFF.

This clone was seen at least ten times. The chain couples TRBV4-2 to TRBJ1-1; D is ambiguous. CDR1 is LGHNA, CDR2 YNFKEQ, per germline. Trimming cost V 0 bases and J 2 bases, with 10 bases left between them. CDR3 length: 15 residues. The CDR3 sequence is CASSQDVGYNTEAFF. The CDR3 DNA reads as TGTGCCAGCAGCCAAGATGTAGGTTACAACACTGAAGCTTTCTTT.

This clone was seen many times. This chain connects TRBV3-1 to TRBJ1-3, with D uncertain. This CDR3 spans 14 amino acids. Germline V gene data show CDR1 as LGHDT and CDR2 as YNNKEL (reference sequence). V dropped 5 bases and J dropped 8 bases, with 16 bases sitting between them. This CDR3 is CASSSGEEVYTIYF. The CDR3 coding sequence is TGTGCCAGCAGCTCCGGGGAGGAAGTGTACACCATATATTTT.

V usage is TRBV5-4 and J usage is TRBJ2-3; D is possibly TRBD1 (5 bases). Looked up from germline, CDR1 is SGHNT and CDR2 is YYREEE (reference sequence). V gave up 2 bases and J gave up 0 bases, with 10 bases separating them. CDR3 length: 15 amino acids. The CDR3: CASSLGVSSTDTQYF. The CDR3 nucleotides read TGTGCCAGCAGCTTAGGGGTCTCTAGCACAGATACGCAGTATTTT. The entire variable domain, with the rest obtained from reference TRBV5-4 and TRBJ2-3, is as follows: ETGVTQSPTHLIKTRGQQVTLRCSSQSGHNTVSWYQQALGQGPQFIFQYYREEENGRGNFPPRFSGLQFPNYSSELNVNALELDDSALYLCASSLGVSSTDTQYFGPGTRLTVL.

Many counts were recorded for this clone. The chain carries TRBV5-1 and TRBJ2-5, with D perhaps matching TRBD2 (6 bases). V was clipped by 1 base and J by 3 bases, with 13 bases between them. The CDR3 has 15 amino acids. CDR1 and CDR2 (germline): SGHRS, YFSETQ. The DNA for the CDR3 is TGCGCCAGCAGCTTGTCGGGTTGGAGGGAAGAGACCCAGTACTTC. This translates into CASSLSGWREETQYF.

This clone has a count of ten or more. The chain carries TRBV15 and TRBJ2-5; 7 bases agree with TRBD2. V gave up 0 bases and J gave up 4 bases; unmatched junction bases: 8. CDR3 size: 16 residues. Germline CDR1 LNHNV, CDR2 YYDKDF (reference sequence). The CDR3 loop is CATSRDARASGETQYF. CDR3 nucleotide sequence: TGTGCCACCAGCAGAGATGCCCGCGCTAGCGGAGAGACCCAGTACTTC.

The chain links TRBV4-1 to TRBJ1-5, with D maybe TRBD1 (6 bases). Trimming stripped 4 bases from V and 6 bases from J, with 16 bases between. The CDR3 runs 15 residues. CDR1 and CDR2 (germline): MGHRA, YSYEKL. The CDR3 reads CASSPVPGEGQPQHF. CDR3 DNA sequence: TGCGCCAGCAGCCCAGTTCCAGGGGAAGGTCAGCCCCAGCATTTT.

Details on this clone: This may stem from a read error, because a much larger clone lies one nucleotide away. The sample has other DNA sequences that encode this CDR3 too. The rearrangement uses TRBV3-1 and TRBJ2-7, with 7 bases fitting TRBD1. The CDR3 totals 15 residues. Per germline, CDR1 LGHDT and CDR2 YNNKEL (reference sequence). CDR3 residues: CASSQDWARGHEQYF. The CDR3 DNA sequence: TGTGCAAGCAGCCAAGATTGGGCGAGGGGGCACGAGCAGTACTTC.

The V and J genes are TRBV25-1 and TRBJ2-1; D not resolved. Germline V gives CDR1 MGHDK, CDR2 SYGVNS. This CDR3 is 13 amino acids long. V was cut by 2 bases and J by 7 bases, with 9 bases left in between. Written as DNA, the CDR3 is TGTGCCAGCAGTGAAGGAGAGGCGAATGAGCAGTTCTTC. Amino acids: CASSEGEANEQFF.

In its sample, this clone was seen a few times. The CDR3 DNA sequence: TGTGCCAGCAGCGCCCCCACCAACAATGAGCAGTTCTTC. Its protein product is CASSAPTNNEQFF. This rearrangement joins TRBV9 to TRBJ2-1; D gene ambiguous. Germline CDR1 and CDR2: SGDLS and YYNGEE. V was clipped by 3 bases and J by 5 bases, with 9 bases between them. CDR3 size: 13 residues.

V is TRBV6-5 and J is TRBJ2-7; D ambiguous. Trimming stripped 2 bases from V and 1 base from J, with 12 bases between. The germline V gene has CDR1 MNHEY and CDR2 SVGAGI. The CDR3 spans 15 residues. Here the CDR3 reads CASSYELGWSYEQYF. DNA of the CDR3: TGTGCCAGCAGTTACGAGCTGGGGTGGTCCTACGAGCAGTACTTC.

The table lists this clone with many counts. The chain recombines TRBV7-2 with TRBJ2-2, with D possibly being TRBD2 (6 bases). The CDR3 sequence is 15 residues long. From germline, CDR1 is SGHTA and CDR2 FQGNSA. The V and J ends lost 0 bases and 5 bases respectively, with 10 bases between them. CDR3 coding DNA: TGTGCCAGCAGCTTAGCGGCTAGCGATACCGGGGAGCTGTTTTTT. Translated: CASSLAASDTGELFF.

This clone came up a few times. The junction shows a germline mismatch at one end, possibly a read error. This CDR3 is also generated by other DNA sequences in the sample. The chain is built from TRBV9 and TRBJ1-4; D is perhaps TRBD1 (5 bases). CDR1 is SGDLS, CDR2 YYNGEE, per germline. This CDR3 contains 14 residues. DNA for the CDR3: TGTGCCAGCAGCGCGGGGGTCCAAATTGAAAAACTGTTCTTT. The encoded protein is CASSAGVQIEKLFF.

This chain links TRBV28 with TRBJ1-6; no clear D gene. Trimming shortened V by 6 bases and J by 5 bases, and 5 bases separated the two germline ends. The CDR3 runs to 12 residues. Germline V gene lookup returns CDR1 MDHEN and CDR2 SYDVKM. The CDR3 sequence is CASSFNNSPLHF. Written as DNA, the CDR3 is TGTGCCAGCAGCTTTAATAATTCACCCCTCCACTTT. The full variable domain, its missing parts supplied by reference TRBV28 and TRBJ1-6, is DVKVTQSSRYLVKRTGEKVFLECVQDMDHENMFWYRQDPGLGLRLIYFSYDVKMKEKGDIPEGYSVSREKKERFSLILESASTNQTSMYLCASSFNNSPLHFGNGTRLTVT.

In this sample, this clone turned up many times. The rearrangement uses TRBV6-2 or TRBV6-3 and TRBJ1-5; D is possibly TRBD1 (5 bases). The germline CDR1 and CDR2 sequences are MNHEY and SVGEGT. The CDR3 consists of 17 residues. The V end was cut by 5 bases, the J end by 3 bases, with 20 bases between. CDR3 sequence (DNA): TGTGCCAGCAGTCCCTACCGACAGAGCCTGAACAATCAGCCCCAGCATTTT. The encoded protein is CASSPYRQSLNNQPQHF.

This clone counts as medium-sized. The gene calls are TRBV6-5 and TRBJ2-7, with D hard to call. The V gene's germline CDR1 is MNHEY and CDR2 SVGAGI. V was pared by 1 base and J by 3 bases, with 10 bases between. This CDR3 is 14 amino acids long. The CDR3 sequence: CASSYLGSNYEQYF. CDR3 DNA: TGTGCCAGCAGTTACTTGGGCTCCAACTACGAGCAGTACTTC.

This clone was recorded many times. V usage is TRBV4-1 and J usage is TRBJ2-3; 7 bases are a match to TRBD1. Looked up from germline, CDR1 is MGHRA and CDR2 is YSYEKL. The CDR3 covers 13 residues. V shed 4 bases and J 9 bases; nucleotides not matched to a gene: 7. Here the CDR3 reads CASSLRDSLTQYF. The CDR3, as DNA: TGCGCCAGCAGCCTAAGGGACAGCCTCACGCAGTATTTT.

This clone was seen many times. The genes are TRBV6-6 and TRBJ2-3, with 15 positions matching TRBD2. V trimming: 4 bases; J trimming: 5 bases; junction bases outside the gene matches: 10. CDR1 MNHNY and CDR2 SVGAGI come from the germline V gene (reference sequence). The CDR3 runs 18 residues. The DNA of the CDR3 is TGTGCCAGCAGTTTGGAATTACCGGGACTAGCGGGGGGAGATACGCAGTATTTT. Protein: CASSLELPGLAGGDTQYF.

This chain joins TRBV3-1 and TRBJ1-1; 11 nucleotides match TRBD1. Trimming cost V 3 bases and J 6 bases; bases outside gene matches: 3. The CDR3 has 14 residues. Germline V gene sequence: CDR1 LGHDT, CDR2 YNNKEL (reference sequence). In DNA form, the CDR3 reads TGTGCCAGCAGCCAGAGGGGACAGGGGGCTGAAGCTTTCTTT. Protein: CASSQRGQGAEAFF.

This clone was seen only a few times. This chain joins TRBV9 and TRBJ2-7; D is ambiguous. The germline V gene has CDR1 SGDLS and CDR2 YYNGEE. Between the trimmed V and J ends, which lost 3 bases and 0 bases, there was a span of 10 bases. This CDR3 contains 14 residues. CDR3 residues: CASSASQISYEQYF. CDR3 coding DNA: TGTGCCAGCAGCGCCTCACAGATCTCCTACGAGCAGTACTTC.

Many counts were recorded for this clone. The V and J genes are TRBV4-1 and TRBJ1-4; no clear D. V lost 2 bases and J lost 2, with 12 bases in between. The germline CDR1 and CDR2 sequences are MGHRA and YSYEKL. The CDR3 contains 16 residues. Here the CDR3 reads CASSQNSGSTNEKLFF. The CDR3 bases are TGCGCCAGCAGCCAAAACTCCGGGTCTACTAATGAAAAACTGTTTTTT.

CDR3 region: CSARTTTNTEAFF. In nucleotides, the CDR3 is TGCAGTGCTAGGACTACTACGAACACTGAAGCTTTCTTT. The V gene is TRBV20-1, the J gene TRBJ1-1; D is ambiguous. V was pared by 3 bases and J by 1 base, with 9 bases between. Germline CDR1 and CDR2: DFQATT and SNEGSKA (reference sequence). The CDR3 runs 13 residues.

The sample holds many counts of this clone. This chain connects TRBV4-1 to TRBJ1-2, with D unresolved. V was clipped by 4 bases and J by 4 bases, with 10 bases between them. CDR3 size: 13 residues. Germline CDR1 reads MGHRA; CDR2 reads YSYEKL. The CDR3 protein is CASSPSRTYGYTF. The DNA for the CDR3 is TGCGCCAGCAGCCCATCAAGGACCTATGGCTACACCTTC.